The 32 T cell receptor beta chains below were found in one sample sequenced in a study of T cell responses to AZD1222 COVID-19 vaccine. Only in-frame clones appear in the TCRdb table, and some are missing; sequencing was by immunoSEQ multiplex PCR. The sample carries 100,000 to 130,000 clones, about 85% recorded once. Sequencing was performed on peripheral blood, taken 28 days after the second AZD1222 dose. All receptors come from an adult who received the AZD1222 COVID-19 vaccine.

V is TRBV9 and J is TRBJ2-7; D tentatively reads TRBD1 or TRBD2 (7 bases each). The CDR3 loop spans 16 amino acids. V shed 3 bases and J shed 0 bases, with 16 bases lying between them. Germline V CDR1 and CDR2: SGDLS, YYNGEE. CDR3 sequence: CASSAGEGTASYEQYF. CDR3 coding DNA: TGTGCCAGCAGCGCAGGGGAGGGGACAGCCTCCTACGAGCAGTACTTC.

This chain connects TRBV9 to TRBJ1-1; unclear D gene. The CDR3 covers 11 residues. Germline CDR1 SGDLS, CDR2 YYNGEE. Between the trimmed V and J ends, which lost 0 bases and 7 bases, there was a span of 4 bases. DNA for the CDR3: TGTGCCAGCAGCGTAGGTAATGAAGCTTTCTTT. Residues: CASSVGNEAFF.

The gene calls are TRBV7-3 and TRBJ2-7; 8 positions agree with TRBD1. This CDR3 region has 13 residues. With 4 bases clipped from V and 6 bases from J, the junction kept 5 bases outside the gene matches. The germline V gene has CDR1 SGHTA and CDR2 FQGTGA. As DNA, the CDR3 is TGTGCCAGCAGCTCCGGACAGGGAACCGAGCAGTACTTC. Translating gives CASSSGQGTEQYF.

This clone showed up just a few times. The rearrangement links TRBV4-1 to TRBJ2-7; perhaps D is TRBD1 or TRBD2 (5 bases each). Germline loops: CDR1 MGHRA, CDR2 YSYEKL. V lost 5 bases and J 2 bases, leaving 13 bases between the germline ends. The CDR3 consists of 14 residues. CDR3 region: CASSTSRGTYEQYF. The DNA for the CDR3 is TGCGCCAGCAGCACGTCGAGGGGCACCTACGAGCAGTACTTC.

CDR3 protein: CASSSVRDRDQPQHF. CDR3 nucleotide sequence: TGTGCCAGCAGCTCCGTACGGGACAGGGATCAGCCCCAGCATTTT. The chain combines TRBV5-6 with TRBJ1-5; 9 positions match TRBD1. J lost 5 bases, V lost 3 bases, and 6 bases had no gene match. CDR1 is SGHDT and CDR2 is YYEEEE in the germline V gene. The CDR3 runs to 15 residues.

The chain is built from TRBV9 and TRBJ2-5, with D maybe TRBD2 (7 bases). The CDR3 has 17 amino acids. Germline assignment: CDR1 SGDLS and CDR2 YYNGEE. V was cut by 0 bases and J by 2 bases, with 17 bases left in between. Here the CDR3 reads CASSVATGRGTQETQYF. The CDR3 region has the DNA TGTGCCAGCAGCGTAGCTACAGGGCGGGGGACTCAAGAGACCCAGTACTTC.

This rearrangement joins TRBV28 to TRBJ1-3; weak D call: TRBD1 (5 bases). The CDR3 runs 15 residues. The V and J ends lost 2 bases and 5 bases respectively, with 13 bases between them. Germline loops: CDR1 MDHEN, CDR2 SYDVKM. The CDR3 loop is CASSLRQGNRNTIYF. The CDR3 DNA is TGTGCCAGCAGTTTAAGGCAGGGTAACAGAAACACCATATATTTT.

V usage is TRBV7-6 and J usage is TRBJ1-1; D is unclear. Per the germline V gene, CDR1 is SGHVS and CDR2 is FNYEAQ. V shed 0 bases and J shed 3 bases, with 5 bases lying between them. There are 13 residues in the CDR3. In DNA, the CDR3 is TGTGCCAGCAGCTTAGCCCTGGACACTGAAGCTTTCTTT. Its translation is CASSLALDTEAFF.

The CDR3 spells CASSLEGRSSYNSPLHF. CDR3 in DNA: TGTGCCAGCAGCTTGGAGGGTAGGAGCTCCTATAATTCACCCCTCCACTTT. This chain links TRBV5-4 with TRBJ1-6; D remains unclear. The germline gives CDR1 SGHNT, CDR2 YYREEE (reference sequence). Trimming removed 0 bases from V and 0 bases from J, with 10 bases in between. This CDR3 spans 17 amino acids.

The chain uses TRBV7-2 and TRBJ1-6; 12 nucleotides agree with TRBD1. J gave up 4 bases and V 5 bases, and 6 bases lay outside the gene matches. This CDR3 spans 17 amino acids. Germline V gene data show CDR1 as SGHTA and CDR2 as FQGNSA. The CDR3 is CASSRDRGPSYNSPLHF. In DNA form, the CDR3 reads TGTGCCAGCAGCCGGGACAGGGGGCCCAGTTATAATTCACCCCTCCACTTT.

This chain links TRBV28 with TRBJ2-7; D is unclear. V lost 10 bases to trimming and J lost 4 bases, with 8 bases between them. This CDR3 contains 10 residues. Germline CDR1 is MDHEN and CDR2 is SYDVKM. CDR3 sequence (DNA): TGTGCCACAGGAAGTTACGAGCAGTACTTC. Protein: CATGSYEQYF.

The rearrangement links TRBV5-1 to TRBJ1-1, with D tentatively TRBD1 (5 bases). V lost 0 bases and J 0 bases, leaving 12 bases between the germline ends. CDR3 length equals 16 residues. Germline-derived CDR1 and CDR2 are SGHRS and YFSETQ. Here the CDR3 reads CASSLEGPSVNTEAFF. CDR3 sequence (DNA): TGCGCCAGCAGCTTGGAGGGGCCGAGCGTGAACACTGAAGCTTTCTTT.

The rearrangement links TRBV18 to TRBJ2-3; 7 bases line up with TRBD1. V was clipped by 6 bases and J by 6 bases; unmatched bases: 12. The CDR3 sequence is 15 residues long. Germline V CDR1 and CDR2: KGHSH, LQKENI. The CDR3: CASSPSTGHGDTQYF. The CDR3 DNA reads TGTGCCAGCTCCCCCTCGACAGGGCACGGTGATACGCAGTATTTT.

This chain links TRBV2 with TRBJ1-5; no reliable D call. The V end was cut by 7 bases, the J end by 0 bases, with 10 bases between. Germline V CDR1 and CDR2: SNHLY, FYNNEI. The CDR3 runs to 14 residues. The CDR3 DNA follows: TGTGCCAGCAATGGACGGGTTAGCAATCAGCCCCAGCATTTT. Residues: CASNGRVSNQPQHF.

CDR3 loop: CASSLERQVPSSYEQYF. CDR3 DNA sequence: TGTGCCAGCAGCTTAGAACGACAGGTCCCAAGCTCCTACGAGCAGTACTTC. The V call is TRBV7-8, the J call TRBJ2-7; tentatively, D is TRBD1 (6 bases). Looked up from germline, CDR1 is SGHVS and CDR2 is FQNEAQ. With 1 base removed from V and 0 bases from J, the gap between germline ends came to 16 bases. The CDR3 has 17 residues.

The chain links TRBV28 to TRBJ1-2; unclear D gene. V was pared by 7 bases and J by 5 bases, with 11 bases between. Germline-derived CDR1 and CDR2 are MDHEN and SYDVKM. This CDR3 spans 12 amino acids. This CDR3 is CASIGVRYGYTF. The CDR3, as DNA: TGTGCCAGCATTGGGGTGAGGTATGGCTACACCTTC.

CDR3 in DNA: TGTGCCAGCACCCCATCTGGAAACACCATATATTTT. Amino acid sequence: CASTPSGNTIYF. V gene TRBV12-3 or TRBV12-4 combines with J gene TRBJ1-3; D is unclear. Between the trimmed V and J ends, which lost 7 bases and 1 base, there was a span of 5 bases. This CDR3 comprises 12 residues.

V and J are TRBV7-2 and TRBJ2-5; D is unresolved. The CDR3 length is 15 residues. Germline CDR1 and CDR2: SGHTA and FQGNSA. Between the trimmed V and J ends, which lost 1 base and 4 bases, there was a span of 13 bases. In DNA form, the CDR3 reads TGTGCCAGCAGCTTAGGCGTGGGGTTTATAGAGACCCAGTACTTC. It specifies CASSLGVGFIETQYF.

The CDR3 DNA reads as TGTGCCAGCAGTTACTTACAGGGTAGAAATGAGCAGTTCTTC. It is translated as CASSYLQGRNEQFF. The rearrangement uses TRBV6-2 or TRBV6-3 and TRBJ2-1; D is perhaps TRBD1 (6 bases). Germline V gene data show CDR1 as MNHEY and CDR2 as SVGEGT. The CDR3 has 14 amino acids. Between the trimmed V and J ends, which lost 1 base and 7 bases, there was a span of 11 bases.

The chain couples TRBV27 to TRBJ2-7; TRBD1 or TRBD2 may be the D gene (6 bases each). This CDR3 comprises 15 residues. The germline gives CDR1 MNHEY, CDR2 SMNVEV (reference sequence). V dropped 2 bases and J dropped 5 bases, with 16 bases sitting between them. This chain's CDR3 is CASSLVAGPGDEQYF. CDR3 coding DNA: TGTGCCAGCAGTTTAGTCGCGGGGCCAGGGGACGAGCAGTACTTC.

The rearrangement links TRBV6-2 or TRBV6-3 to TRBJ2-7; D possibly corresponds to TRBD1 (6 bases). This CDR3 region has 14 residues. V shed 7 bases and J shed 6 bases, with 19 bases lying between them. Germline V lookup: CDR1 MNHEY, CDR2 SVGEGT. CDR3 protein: CASTPGTGSSEQYF. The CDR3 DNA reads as TGTGCCAGCACCCCGGGTACAGGGAGCAGCGAGCAGTACTTC.

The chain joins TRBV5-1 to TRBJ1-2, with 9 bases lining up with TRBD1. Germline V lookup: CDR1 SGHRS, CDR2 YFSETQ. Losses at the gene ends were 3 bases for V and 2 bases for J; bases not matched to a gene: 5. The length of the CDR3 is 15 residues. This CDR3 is CASSSRDRENYGYTF. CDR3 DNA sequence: TGCGCCAGCAGCTCCCGGGACAGGGAAAACTATGGCTACACCTTC.

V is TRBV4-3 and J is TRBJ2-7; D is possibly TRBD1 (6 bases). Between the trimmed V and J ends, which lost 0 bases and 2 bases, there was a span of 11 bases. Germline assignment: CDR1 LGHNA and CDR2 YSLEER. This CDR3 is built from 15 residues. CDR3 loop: CASSQDQGQTYEQYF. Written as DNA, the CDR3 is TGCGCCAGCAGCCAAGATCAAGGACAGACCTACGAGCAGTACTTC.

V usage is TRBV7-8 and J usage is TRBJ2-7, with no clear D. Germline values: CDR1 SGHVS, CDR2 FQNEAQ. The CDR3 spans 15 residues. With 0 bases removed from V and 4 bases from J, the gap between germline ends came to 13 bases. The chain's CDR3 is CASSLAVVGNYEQYF. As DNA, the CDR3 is TGTGCCAGCAGCTTAGCCGTCGTAGGGAATTACGAGCAGTACTTC.

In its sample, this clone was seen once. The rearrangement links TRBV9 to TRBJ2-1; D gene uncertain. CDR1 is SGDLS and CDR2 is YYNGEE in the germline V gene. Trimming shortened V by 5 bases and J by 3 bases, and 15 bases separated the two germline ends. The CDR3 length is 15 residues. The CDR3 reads CASSASGGGYNEQFF. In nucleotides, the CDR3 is TGTGCCAGCAGTGCCTCGGGCGGCGGCTACAATGAGCAGTTCTTC.

The CDR3 here is CASLFGQANGYTF. The CDR3 region has the DNA TGTGCCAGCCTCTTCGGACAGGCGAATGGCTACACCTTC. V is TRBV2 and J is TRBJ1-2, with 7 bases identical to TRBD1. Germline V gives CDR1 SNHLY, CDR2 FYNNEI. V was pared by 8 bases and J by 6 bases, with 9 bases of the junction left unmatched. CDR3 size: 13 residues.

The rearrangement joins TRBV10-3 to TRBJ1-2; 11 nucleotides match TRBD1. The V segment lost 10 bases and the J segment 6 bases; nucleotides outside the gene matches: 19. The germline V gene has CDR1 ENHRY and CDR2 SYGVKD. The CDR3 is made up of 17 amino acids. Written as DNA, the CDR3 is TGTGCCACAGCGACCGGGGACAGGGGGAGCGGACTGGATGGCTACACCTTC. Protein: CATATGDRGSGLDGYTF.

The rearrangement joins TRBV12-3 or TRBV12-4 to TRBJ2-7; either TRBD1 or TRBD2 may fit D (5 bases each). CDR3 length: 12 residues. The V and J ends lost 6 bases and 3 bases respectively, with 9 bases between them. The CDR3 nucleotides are TGTGCCAGCAGCCGGGACGGCTACGAGCAGTACTTC. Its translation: CASSRDGYEQYF.

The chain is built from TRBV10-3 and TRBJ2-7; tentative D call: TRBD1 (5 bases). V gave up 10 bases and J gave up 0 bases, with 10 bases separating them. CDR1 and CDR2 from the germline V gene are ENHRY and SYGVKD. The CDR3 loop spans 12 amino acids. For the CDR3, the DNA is TGTGCCAGCAACCAGGGCTCCTACGAGCAGTACTTC. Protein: CASNQGSYEQYF.

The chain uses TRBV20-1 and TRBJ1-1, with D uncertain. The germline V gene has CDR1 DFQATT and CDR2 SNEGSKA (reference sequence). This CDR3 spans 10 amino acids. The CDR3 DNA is TGCAGCGGGTGGAACACTGAAGCTTTCTTT. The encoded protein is CSGWNTEAFF.

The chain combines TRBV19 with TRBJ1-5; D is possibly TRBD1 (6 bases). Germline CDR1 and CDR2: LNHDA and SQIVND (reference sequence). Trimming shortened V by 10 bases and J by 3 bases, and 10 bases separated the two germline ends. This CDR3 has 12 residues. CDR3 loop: CATRGINQPQHF. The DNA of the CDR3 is TGTGCCACAAGGGGGATCAATCAGCCCCAGCATTTT.

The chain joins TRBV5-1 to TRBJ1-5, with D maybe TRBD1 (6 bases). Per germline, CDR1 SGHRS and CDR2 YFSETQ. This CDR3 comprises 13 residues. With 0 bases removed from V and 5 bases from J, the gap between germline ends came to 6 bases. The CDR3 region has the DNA TGCGCCAGCAGCTTGGCAGGGGATCAGCCCCAGCATTTT. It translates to CASSLAGDQPQHF. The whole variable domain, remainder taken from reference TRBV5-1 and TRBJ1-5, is KAGVTQTPRYLIKTRGQQVTLSCSPISGHRSVSWYQQTPGQGLQFLFEYFSETQRNKGNFPGRFSGRQFSNSRSEMNVSTLELGDSALYLCASSLAGDQPQHFGDGTRLSIL.